This TCR beta chain was found in a study of CXCR3-negative and CXCR3-positive naive CD8 T cells. As to this clonotype: Its antigen remains unknown.

5' RACE that incorporated UMI labels was used to prepare the TRB cDNA libraries. TCRdb re-called the 5' RACE reads; one entry per CDR3 protein, DNA not given. The sample table sets out more than 80,000 distinct CDR3 sequences. Findings of the study overall: The study found more hydrophobic TRB CDR3s in CXCR3-positive naive cells than in CXCR3-negative naive cells.

This CDR3 contains 12 residues. CDR1 and CDR2 (germline): MDHEN, SYDVKM. The rearrangement joins TRBV28 to TRBJ2-5; TCRdb's D call, TRBD1, is unchecked because there is no DNA. The receptor comes from a human donor in good health. Some clones in this sample may be carry-over from other donors' samples. Sequenced material: naive CXCR3+ CD8+ T cells from blood. Subset specified: CD45RO-CCR7+CD27+CD95- naive CD8+ T cells expressing CXCR3 (TNR3+). The CDR3 protein is CASSLQGETEYF.